This entry describes one TCR beta chain. Its antigen remains unidentified. The time point here: week 47, end of study. With topical imiquimod, each dose of the vaccine consisted of 300 ug of mutant IDH1 20-mer peptide. The astrocytomas were IDH1-mutant, ATRX-negative, and WHO grade 3 or 4. This entry comes from a study of a mutant IDH1 vaccine in newly diagnosed glioma. Across the whole study: Previous care, which was radiotherapy, temozolomide, or both, most often involved both. Study-level findings and limits: Vaccine-induced immune responses occurred in roughly 93% of patients.

Data came from immunoSEQ multiplex PCR; TCRdb stores just in-frame clones and leaves some out. The sample carries roughly 34,000 clones, 65% to 85% recorded once. The V and J ends lost 1 base and 0 bases respectively, with 7 bases between them. The CDR3 sequence is 15 residues long. The V gene's germline CDR1 is LNHDA and CDR2 SQIVND (reference sequence). The chain combines TRBV19 with TRBJ1-5; D not certain. The sequenced sample was PBMCs, obtained from a glioma patient whose treatment included an IDH1 peptide vaccine. The clonotype comes from a man aged 25-45 years with glioma. The CDR3 is CASSIAPYSNQPQHF. For the CDR3, the DNA is TGTGCCAGTAGTATAGCACCCTATAGCAATCAGCCCCAGCATTTT.